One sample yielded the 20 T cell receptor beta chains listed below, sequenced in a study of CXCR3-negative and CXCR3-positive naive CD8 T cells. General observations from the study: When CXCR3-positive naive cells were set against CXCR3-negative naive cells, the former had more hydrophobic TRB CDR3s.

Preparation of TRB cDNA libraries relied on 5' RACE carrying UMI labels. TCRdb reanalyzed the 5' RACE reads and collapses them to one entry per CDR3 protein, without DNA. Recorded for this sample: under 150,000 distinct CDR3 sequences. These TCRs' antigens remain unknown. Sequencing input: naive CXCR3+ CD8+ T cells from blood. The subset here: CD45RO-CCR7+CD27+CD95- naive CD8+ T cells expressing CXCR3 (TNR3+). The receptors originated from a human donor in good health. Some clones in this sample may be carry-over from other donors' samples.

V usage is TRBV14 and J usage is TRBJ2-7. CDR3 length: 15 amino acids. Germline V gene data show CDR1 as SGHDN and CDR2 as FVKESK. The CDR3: CASSPLERGIYEQYF.

The CDR3: CASGKSGRNDEQYF. V gene TRBV9 combines with J gene TRBJ2-7; the TCRdb call, TRBD2, lacks DNA for checking. CDR3 size: 14 residues. Per the germline V gene, CDR1 is SGDLS and CDR2 is YYNGEE.

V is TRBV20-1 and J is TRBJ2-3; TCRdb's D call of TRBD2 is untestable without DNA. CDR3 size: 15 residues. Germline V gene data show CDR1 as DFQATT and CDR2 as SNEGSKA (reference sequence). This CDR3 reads CSARDPGLAGDTQYF.

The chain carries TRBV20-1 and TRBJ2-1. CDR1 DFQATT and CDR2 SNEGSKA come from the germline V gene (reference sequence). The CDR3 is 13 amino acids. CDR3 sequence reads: CSASTPNYNEQFF.

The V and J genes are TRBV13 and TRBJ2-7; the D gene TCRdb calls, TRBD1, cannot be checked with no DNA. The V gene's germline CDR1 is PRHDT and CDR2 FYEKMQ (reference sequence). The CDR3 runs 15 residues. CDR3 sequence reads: CASSPPGQGSYEQYF.

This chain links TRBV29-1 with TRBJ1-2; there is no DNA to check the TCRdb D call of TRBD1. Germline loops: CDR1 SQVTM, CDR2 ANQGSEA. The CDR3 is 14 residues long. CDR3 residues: CSVPPVTGNYGYTF.

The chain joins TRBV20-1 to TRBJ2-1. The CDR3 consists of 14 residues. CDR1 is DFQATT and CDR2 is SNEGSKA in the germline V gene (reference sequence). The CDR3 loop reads CSARDPAGVNEQFF.

The CDR3 is CASSESVESPYEQYF. V usage is TRBV10-1 and J usage is TRBJ2-7. This CDR3 has 15 residues. Germline V gene data show CDR1 as WNHNN and CDR2 as SYGVQD (reference sequence).

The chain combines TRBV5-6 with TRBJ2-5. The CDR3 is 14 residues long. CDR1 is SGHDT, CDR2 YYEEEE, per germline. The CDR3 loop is CASSLVAVQETQCF. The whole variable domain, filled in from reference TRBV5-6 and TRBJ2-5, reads DAGVTQSPTHLIKTRGQQVTLRCSPKSGHDTVSWYQQALGQGPQFIFQYYEEEERQRGNFPDRFSGHQFPNYSSELNVNALLLGDSALYLCASSLVAVQETQCFGPGTRLLVL.

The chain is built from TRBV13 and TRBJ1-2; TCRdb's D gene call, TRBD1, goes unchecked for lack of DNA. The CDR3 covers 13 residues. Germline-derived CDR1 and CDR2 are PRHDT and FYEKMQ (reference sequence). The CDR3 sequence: CASSGQGDYGYTF.

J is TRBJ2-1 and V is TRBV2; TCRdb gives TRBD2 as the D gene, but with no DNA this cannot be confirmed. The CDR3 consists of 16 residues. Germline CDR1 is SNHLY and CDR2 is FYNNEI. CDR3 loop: CASSEGLAGLRREQFF.

The CDR3 loop reads CASSLGLGTDDGYTF. The rearrangement links TRBV7-3 to TRBJ1-2. CDR1 is SGHTA and CDR2 is FQGTGA in the germline V gene. The CDR3 is 15 residues long.

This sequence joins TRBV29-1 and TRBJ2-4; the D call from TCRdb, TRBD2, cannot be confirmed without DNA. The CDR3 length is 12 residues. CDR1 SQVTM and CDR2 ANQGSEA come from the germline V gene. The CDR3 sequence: CSAVFEGPLTYF.

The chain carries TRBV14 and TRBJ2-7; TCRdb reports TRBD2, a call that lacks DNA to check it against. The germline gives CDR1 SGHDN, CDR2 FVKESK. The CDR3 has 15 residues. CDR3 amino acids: CASSQHQGTSYEQYF.

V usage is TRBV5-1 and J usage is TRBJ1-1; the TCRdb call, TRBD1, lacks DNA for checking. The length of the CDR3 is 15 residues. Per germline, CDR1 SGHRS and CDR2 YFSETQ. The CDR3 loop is CASRAGTVGFAEAFF.

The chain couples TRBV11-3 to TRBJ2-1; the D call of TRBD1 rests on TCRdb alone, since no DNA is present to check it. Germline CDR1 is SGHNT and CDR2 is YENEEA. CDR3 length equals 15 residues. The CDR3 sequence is CASSSQTGGHNEQFF.

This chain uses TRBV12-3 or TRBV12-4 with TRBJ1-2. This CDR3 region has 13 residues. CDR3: CASSTDENYGYTF.

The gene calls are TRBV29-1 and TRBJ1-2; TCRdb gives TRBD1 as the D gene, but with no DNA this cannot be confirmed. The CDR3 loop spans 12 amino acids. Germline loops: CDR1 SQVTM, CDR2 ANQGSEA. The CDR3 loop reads CSSRGADYGYTF.

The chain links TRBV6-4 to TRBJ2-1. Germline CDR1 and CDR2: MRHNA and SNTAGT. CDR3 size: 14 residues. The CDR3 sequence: CASSDTELHNEQFF.

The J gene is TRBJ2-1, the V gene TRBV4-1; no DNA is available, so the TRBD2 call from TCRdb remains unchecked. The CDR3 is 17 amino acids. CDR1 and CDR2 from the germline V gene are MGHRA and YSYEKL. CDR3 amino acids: CASSQAPGPEGYNQQFF.